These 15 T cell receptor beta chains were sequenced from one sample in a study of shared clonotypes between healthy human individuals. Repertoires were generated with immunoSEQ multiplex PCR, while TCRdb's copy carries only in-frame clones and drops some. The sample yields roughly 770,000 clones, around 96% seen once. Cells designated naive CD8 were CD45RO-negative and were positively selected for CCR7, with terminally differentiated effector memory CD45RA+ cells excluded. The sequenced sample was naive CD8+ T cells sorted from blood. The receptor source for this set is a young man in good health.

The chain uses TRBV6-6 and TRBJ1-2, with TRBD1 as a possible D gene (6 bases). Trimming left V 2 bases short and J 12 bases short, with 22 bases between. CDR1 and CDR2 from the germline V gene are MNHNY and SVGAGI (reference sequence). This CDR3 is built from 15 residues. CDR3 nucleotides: TGTGCCAGCAGTTACGGGGGGCCCCATGGACCGTCGAACACCTTC. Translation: CASSYGGPHGPSNTF.

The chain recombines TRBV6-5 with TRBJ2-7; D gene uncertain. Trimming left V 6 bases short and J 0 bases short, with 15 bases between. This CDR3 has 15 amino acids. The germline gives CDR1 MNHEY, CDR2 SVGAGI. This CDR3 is CASSFRATYSYEQYF. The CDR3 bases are TGTGCCAGCAGCTTCCGGGCCACCTACTCCTACGAGCAGTACTTC.

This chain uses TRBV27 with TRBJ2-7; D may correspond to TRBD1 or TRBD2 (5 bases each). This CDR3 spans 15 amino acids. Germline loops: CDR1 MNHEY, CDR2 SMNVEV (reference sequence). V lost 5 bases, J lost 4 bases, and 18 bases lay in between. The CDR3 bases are TGTGCCAGCAGTGCTCAGGGATGGGGCGGGTACGAGCAGTACTTC. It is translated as CASSAQGWGGYEQYF.

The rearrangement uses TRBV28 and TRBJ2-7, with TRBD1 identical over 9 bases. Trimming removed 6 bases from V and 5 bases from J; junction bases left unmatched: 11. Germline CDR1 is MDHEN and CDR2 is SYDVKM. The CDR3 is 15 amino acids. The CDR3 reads CASRAAGTGFDEQYF. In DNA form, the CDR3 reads TGTGCCAGCAGGGCCGCCGGGACAGGGTTCGACGAGCAGTACTTC.

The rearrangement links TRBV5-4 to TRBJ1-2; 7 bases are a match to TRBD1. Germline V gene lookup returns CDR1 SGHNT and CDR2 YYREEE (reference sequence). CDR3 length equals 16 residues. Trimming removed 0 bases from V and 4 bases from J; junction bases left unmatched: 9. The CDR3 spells CASSLVLDRALYGYTF. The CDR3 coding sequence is TGTGCCAGCAGCTTGGTCCTCGACAGGGCCCTCTATGGCTACACCTTC.

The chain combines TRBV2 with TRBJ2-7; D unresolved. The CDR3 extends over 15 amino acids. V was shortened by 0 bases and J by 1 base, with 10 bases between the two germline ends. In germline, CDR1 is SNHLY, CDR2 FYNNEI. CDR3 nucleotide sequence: TGTGCCAGCAGTGAAGCTTCTGTGGGTTCCTACGAGCAGTACTTC. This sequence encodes CASSEASVGSYEQYF.

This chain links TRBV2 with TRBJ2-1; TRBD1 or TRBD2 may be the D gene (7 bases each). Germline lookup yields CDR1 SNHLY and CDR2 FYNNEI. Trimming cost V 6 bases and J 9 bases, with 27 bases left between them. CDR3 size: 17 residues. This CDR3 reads CASSTSSGTAGGSEQFF. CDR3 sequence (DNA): TGTGCCAGCAGCACGAGTTCCGGGACAGCCGGGGGGAGTGAGCAGTTCTTC.

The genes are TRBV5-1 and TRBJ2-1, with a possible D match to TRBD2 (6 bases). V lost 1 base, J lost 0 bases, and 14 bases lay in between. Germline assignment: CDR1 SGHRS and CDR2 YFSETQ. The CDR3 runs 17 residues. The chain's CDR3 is CASSLSPSDRSYNEQFF. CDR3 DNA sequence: TGCGCCAGCAGCTTGTCTCCTAGCGATCGCTCCTACAATGAGCAGTTCTTC.

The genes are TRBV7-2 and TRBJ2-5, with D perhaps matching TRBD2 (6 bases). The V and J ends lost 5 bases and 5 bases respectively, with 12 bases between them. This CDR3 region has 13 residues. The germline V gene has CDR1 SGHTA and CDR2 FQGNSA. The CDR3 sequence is CASSTTRSETQYF. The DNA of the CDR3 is TGTGCCAGCAGCACGACTAGGAGTGAGACCCAGTACTTC.

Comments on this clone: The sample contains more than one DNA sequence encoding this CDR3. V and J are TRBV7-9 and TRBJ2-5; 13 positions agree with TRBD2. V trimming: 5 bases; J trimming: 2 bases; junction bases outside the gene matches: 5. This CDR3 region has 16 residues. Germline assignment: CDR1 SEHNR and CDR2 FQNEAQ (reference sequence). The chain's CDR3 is CASSPRLAGGQETQYF. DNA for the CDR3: TGTGCCAGCAGCCCAAGACTAGCGGGAGGACAAGAGACCCAGTACTTC.

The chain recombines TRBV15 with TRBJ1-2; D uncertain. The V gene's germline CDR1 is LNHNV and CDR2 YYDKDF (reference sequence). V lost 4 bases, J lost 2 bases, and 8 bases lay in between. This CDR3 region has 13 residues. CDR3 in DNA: TGTGCCACCAGCACGGGATCCAACTATGGCTACACCTTC. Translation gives CATSTGSNYGYTF. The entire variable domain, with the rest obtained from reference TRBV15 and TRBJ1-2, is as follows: DAMVIQNPRYQVTQFGKPVTLSCSQTLNHNVMYWYQQKSSQAPKLLFHYYDKDFNNEADTPDNFQSRRPNTSFCFLDIRSPGLGDTAMYLCATSTGSNYGYTFGSGTRLTVV.

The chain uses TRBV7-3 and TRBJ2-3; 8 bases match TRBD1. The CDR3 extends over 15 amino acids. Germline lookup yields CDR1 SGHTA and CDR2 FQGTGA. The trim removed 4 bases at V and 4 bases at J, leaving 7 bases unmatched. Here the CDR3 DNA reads TGTGCCAGCAGCTCTACAGGGGGAGGTGCAGATACGCAGTATTTT. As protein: CASSSTGGGADTQYF.

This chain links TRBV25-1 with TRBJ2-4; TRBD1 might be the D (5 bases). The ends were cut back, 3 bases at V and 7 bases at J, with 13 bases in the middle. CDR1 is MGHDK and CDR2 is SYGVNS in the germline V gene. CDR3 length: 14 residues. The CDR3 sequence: CASSDQGLRNIQYF. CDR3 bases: TGTGCCAGCAGTGATCAGGGCCTTAGGAACATTCAGTACTTC.

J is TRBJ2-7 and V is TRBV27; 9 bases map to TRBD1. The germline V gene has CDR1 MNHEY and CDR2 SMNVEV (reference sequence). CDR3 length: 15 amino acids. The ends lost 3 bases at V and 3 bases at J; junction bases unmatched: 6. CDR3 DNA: TGTGCCAGCAGTTTCCTGGACAGGGGTATCTACGAGCAGTACTTC. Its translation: CASSFLDRGIYEQYF.

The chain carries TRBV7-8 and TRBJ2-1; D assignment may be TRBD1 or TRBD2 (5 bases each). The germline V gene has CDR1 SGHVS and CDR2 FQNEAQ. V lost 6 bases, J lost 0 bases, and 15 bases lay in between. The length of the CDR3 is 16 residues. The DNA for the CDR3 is TGTGCCAGCAGTTCCCGGGGCCCGAGCTCCTACAATGAGCAGTTCTTC. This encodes CASSSRGPSSYNEQFF.